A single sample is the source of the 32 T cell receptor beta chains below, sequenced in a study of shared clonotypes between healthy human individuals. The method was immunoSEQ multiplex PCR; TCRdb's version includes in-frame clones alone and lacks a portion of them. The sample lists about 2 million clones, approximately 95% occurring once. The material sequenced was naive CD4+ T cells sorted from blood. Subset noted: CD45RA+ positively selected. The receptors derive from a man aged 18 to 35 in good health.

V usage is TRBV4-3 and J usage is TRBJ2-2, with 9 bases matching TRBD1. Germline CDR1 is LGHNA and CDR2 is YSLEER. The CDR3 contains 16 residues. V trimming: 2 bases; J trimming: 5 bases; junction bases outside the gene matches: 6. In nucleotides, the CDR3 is TGCGCCAGCAGCCAACCTGGACAGGGGAATACCGGGGAGCTGTTTTTT. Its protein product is CASSQPGQGNTGELFF.

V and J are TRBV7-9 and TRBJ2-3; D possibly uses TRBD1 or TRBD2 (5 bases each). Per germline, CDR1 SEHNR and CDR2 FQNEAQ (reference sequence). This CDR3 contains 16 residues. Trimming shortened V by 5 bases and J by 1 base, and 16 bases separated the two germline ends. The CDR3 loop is CASSHRGPKGTDTQYF. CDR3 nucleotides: TGTGCCAGCAGCCACCGGGGCCCGAAGGGCACAGATACGCAGTATTTT. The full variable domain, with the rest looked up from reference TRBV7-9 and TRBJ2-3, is DTGVSQNPRHKITKRGQNVTFRCDPISEHNRLYWYRQTLGQGPEFLTYFQNEAQLEKSRLLSDRFSAERPKGSFSTLEIQRTEQGDSAMYLCASSHRGPKGTDTQYFGPGTRLTVL.

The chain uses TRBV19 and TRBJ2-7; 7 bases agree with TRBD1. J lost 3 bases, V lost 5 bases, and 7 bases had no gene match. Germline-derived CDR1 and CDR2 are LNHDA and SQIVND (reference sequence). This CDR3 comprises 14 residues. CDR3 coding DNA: TGTGCCAGTAGTGGCTTAGACAGGGTCTACGAGCAGTACTTC. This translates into CASSGLDRVYEQYF.

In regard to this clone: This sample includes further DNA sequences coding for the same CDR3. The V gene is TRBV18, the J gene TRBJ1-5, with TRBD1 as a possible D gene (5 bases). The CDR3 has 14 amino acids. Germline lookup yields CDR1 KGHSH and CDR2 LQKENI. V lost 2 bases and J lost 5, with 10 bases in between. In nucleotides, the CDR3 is TGTGCCAGCTCACCAGGAGTGGGGGATCAGCCCCAGCATTTT. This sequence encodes CASSPGVGDQPQHF.

DNA of the CDR3: TGTGCCTGGAGACGGTTCGAGACCCAGTACTTC. Its translation: CAWRRFETQYF. This rearrangement joins TRBV30 to TRBJ2-5; unclear D gene. Germline V gene lookup returns CDR1 GTSNPN and CDR2 SVGIG (reference sequence). This CDR3 contains 11 residues. Trimming shortened V by 3 bases and J by 5 bases, and 7 bases separated the two germline ends.

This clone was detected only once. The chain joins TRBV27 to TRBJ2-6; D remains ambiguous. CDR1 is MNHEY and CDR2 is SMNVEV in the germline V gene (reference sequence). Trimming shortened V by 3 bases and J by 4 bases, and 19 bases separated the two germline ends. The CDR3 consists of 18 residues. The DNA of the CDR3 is TGTGCCAGCAGTTTCCTAAAAGTGGCCTCGACCGGGGCCAACGTCCTGACTTTC. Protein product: CASSFLKVASTGANVLTF.

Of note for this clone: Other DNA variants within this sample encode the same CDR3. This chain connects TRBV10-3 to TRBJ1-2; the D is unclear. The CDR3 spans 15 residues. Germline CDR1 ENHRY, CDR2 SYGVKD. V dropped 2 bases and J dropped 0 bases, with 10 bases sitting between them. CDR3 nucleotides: TGTGCCATCAGTGAGGGATTGGGGACTAACTATGGCTACACCTTC. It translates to CAISEGLGTNYGYTF.

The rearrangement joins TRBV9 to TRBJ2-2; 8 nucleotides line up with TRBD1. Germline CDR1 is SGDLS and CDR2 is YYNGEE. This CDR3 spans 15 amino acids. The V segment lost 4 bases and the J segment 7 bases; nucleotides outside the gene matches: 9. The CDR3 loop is CASSPPRGLSGELFF. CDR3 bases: TGTGCCAGCAGCCCCCCCAGGGGGCTTAGCGGGGAGCTGTTTTTT.

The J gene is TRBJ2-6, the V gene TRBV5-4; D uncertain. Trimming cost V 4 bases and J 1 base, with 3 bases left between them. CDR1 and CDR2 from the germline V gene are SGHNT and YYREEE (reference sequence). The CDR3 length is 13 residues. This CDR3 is CASSGSGANVLTF. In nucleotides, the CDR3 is TGTGCCAGCAGCGGGTCTGGGGCCAACGTCCTGACTTTC.

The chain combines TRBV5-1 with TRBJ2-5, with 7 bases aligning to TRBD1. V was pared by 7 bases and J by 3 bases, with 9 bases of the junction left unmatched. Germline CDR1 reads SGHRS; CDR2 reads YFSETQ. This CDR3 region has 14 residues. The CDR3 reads CASGAQGLKETQYF. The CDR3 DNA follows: TGCGCCAGCGGGGCACAGGGGTTAAAAGAGACCCAGTACTTC. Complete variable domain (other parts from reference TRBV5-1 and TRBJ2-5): KAGVTQTPRYLIKTRGQQVTLSCSPISGHRSVSWYQQTPGQGLQFLFEYFSETQRNKGNFPGRFSGRQFSNSRSEMNVSTLELGDSALYLCASGAQGLKETQYFGPGTRLLVL.

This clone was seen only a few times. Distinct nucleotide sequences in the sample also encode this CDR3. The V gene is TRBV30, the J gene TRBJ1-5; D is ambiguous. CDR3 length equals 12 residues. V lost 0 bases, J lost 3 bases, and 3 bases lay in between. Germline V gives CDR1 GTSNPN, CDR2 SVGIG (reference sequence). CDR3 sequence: CAWSVPNQPQHF. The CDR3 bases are TGTGCCTGGAGTGTACCCAATCAGCCCCAGCATTTT.

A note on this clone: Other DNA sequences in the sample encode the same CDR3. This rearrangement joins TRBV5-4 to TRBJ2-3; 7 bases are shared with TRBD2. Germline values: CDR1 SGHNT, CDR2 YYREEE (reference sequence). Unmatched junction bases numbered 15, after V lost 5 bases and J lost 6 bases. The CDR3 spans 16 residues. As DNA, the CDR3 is TGTGCCAGCAGTCCCCCTCCCGCTAGCGGCCCCGATACGCAGTATTTT. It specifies CASSPPPASGPDTQYF.

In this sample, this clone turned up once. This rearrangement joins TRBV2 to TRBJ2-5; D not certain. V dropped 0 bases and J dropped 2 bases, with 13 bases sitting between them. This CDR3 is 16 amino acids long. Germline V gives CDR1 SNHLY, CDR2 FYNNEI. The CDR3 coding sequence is TGTGCCAGCAGTGAAGCAAGGGTTACCAAGCAAGAGACCCAGTACTTC. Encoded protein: CASSEARVTKQETQYF.

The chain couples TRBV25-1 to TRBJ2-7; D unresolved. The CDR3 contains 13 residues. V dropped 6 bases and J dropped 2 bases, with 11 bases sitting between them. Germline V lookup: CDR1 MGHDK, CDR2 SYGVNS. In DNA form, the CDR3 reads TGTGCCAGCAGGATGGGTGCCGCCTACGAGCAGTACTTC. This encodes CASRMGAAYEQYF.

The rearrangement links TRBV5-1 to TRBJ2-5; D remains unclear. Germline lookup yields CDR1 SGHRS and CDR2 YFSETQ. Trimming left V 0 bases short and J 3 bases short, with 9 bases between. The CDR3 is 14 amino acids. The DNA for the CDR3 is TGCGCCAGCAGCTTGGATATGTGGAAAGAGACCCAGTACTTC. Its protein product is CASSLDMWKETQYF.

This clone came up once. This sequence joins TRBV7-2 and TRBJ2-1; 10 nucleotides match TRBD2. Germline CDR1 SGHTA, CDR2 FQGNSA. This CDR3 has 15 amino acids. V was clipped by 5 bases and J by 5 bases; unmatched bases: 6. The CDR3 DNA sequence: TGTGCCAGCAGCCCCTATCTAGCGGGAGACAATGAGCAGTTCTTC. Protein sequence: CASSPYLAGDNEQFF.

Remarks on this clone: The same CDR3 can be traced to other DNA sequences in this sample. CDR3 coding DNA: TGTGCCAGCAGCTTGGGTCGAGGCTACAATGAGCAGTTCTTC. Translated: CASSLGRGYNEQFF. The chain links TRBV7-9 to TRBJ2-1; D remains ambiguous. Germline V gene lookup returns CDR1 SEHNR and CDR2 FQNEAQ (reference sequence). This CDR3 comprises 14 residues. The V end lost 3 bases, the J end lost 3 bases, and 9 bases lay between the germline ends.

The CDR3 DNA sequence: TGTGCCAGCAGTCCACTCCCGACAGGTACAACTAATGAAAAACTGTTTTTT. As protein: CASSPLPTGTTNEKLFF. The chain employs TRBV9 and TRBJ1-4; the D gene is possibly TRBD1 (6 bases). CDR3 length: 17 amino acids. Germline V gene lookup returns CDR1 SGDLS and CDR2 YYNGEE. Trimming pared 5 bases from V and 0 bases from J, leaving 17 bases between.

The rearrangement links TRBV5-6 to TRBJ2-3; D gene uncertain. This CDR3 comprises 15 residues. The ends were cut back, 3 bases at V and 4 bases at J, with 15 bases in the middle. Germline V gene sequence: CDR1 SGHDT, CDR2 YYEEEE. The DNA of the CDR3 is TGTGCCAGCAGCTCCTTTACGATAACCCCAGATACGCAGTATTTT. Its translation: CASSSFTITPDTQYF.

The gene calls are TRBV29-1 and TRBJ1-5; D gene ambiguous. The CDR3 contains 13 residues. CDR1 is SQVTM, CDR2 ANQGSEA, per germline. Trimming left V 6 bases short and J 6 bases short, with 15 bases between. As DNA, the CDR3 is TGCAGCGTCGGCCTAGAATTCGGTCAGCCCCAGCATTTT. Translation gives CSVGLEFGQPQHF.

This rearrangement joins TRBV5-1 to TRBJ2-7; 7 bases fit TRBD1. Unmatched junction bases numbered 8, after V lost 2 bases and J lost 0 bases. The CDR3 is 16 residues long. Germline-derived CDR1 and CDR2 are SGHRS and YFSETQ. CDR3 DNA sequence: TGCGCCAGCAGCTTAGGGGGCAGGTCGAGCTCCTACGAGCAGTACTTC. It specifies CASSLGGRSSSYEQYF. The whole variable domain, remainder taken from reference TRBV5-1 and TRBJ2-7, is KAGVTQTPRYLIKTRGQQVTLSCSPISGHRSVSWYQQTPGQGLQFLFEYFSETQRNKGNFPGRFSGRQFSNSRSEMNVSTLELGDSALYLCASSLGGRSSSYEQYFGPGTRLTVT.

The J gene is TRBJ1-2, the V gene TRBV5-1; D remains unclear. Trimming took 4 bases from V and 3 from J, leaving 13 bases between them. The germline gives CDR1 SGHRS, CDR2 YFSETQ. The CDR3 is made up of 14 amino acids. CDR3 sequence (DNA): TGCGCCAGCAGCCCCAAGGCCCAGGACTATGGCTACACCTTC. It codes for CASSPKAQDYGYTF.

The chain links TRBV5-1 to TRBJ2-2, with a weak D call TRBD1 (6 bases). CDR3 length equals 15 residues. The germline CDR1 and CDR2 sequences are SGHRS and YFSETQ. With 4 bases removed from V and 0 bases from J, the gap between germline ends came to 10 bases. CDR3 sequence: CASSPDSANTGELFF. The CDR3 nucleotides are TGCGCCAGCAGCCCGGACAGCGCGAACACCGGGGAGCTGTTTTTT. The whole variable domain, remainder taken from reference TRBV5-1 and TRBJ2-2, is KAGVTQTPRYLIKTRGQQVTLSCSPISGHRSVSWYQQTPGQGLQFLFEYFSETQRNKGNFPGRFSGRQFSNSRSEMNVSTLELGDSALYLCASSPDSANTGELFFGEGSRLTVL.

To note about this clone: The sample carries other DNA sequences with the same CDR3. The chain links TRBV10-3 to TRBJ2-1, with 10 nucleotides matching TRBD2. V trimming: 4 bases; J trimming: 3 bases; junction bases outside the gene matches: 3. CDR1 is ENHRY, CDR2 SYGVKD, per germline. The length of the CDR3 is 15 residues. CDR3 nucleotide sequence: TGTGCCATCAGTGGGACTAGCGGTGACTACAATGAGCAGTTCTTC. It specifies CAISGTSGDYNEQFF.

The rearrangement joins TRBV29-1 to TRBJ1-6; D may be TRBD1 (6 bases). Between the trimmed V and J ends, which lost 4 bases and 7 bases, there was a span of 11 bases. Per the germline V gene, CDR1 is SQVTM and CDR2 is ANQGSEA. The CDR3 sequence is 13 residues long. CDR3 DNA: TGCAGCGTTGGAGGGGGTAAGAATTCACCCCTCCACTTT. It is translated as CSVGGGKNSPLHF.

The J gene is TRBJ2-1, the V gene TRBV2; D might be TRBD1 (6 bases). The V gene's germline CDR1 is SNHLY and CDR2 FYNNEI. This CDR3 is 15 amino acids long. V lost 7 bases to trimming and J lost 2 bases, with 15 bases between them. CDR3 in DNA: TGTGCCAGCATCTGGGGCAGGGGAACCTACAATGAGCAGTTCTTC. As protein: CASIWGRGTYNEQFF.

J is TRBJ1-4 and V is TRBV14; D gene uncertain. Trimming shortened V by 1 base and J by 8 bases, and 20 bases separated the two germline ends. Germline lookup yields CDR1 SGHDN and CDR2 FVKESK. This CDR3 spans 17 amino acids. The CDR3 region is CASSQAGSNPAVEKLFF. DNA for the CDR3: TGTGCCAGCAGCCAAGCTGGGTCAAATCCGGCAGTCGAAAAACTGTTTTTT.

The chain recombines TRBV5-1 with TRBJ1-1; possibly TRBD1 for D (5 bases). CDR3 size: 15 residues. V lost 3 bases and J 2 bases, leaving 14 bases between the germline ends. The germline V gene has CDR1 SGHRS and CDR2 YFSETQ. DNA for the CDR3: TGCGCCAGCAGCTACCTCGCGGGGGGAAACACTGAAGCTTTCTTT. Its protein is CASSYLAGGNTEAFF.

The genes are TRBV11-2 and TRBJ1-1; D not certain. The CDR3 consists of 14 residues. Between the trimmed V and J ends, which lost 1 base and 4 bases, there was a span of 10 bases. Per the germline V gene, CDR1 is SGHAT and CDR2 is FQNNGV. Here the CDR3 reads CASSLVLQRTEAFF. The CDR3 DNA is TGTGCCAGCAGCTTAGTTTTACAGCGCACTGAAGCTTTCTTT.

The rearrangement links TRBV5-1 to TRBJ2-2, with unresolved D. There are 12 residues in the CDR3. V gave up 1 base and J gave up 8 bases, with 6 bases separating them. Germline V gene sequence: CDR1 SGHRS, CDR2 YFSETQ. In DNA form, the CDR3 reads TGCGCCAGCAGCTTGACCAGGGGGGAGCTGTTTTTT. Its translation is CASSLTRGELFF.

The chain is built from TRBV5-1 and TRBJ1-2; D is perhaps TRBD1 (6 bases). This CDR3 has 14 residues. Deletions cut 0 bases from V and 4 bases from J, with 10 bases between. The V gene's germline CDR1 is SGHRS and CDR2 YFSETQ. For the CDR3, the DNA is TGCGCCAGCAGCTTGGGACAGGACTTCTATGGCTACACCTTC. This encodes CASSLGQDFYGYTF. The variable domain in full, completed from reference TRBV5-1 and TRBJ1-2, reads KAGVTQTPRYLIKTRGQQVTLSCSPISGHRSVSWYQQTPGQGLQFLFEYFSETQRNKGNFPGRFSGRQFSNSRSEMNVSTLELGDSALYLCASSLGQDFYGYTFGSGTRLTVV.

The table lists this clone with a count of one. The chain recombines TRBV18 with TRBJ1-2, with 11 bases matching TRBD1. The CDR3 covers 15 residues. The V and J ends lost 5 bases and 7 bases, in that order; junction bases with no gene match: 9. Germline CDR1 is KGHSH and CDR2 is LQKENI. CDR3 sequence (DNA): TGTGCCAGCTCATCATTTGGACAGGGGGCCGGTGGCTACACCTTC. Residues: CASSSFGQGAGGYTF.